This T cell receptor beta chain was sequenced in a study of regulatory T cells in long-lasting Graves disease. This CDR3 is built from 15 residues. V lost 5 bases to trimming and J lost 3 bases; unmatched junction nucleotides: 9. The germline gives CDR1 MDHEN, CDR2 SYDVKM. The sample's time point: newly diagnosed GD, antithyroid drugs for less than 3 months. The TCR library used RNA extracted from PBMCs. Construction of the TCR beta libraries employed iRepertoire HTBI primers in conjunction with Arm-PCR of CDR3 regions. In the study's own analysis: From all samples, identification returned 12 to 15 TRBJ and approximately 61 TRBV segments. TCRdb reanalysed the multiplex PCR reads using MiXCR and keeps one entry per CDR3 protein. It is TCRdb's table, rather than the study itself, that gives the V and J calls and clone size. The table records approximately 560,000 distinct CDR3 sequences, about 16% of them present only once.

These data were also reused for a study on T cells in Graves' hyperthyroidism and ophthalmopathy.

The clonotype comes from a man aged 18 to 30 with Graves disease. The material was peripheral blood mononuclear cells (PBMCs), obtained at new diagnosis, from a patient treated with antithyroid drugs. The chain carries TRBV28 and TRBJ1-1; TRBD1 agrees at 7 bases. CDR3 bases: TGTGCCAGCAGTATCCCATCAGGGGGTGACACTGAAGCTTTCTTT. It codes for CASSIPSGGDTEAFF.